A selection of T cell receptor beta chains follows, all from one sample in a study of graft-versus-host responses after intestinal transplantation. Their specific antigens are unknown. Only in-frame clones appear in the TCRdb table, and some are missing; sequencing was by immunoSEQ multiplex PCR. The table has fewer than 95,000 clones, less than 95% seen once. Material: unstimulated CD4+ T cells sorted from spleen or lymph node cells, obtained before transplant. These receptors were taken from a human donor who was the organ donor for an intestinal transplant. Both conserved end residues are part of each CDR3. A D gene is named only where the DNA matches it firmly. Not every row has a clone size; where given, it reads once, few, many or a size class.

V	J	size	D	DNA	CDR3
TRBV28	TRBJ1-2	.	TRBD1	TGTGCCAGCAGTTTTTGGGGACAGGGGTACTATGGCTACACCTTC	CASSFWGQGYYGYTF
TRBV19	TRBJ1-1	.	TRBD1	TGTGCCAGTAGCCTTACTACGCGACAGGGACTGAACACTGAAGCTTTCTTT	CASSLTTRQGLNTEAFF
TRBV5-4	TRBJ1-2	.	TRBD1	TGTGCCAGCAGCGGGACAGGGGGAAATAACTATGGCTACACCTTC	CASSGTGGNNYGYTF
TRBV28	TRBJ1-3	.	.	TGTGCCAGCACCCTACGGGACACCCTCTCTGGAAACACCATATATTTT	CASTLRDTLSGNTIYF
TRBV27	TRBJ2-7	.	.	TGTGCCAGCAGTTTCTCACAACCCATATCCTACGAGCAGTACTTC	CASSFSQPISYEQYF
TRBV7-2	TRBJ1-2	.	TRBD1	TGTGCCAGCAGCTTTCAGGGGGAAGCTGACTATGGCTACACCTTC	CASSFQGEADYGYTF
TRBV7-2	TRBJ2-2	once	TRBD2	TGTGCCAGCAGCCCCCCGGCGGGGGGGCCTCCGAACACCGGGGAGCTGTTTTTT	CASSPPAGGPPNTGELFF
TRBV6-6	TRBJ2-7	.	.	TGTGCCAGCAGCCGCGCCGCGCCCCCCTACGAGCAGTACTTC	CASSRAAPPYEQYF
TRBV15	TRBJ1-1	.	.	TGTGCCACCAGCAGAGAGGTAGACAGGGAAGCTTTCTTT	CATSREVDREAFF
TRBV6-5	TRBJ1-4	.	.	TGTGCCAGCAGCAGGAACGCCGCAACTAATGAAAAACTGTTTTTT	CASSRNAATNEKLFF
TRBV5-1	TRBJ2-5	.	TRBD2	TGCGCCAGCAGCCTACCCATGGGGGCGACTAGCGGACATCAAGAGACCCAGTACTTC	CASSLPMGATSGHQETQYF
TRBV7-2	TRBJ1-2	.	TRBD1	TGTGCCAGCAGCCCAGCGACAGGGTATGGCTACACCTTC	CASSPATGYGYTF
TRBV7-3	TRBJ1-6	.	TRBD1	TGTGCCAGCAGCTGGGGACAGGGGGACTCACCCCTCCACTTT	CASSWGQGDSPLHF
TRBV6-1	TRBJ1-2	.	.	TGTGCCAGCAGTGGCCTTCAGGGATCCTATGGCTACACCTTC	CASSGLQGSYGYTF
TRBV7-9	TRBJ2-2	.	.	TGTGCCAGCAGCTTATTGGAAGCCACCGGGGAGCTGTTTTTT	CASSLLEATGELFF
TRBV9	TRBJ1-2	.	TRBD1	TGTGCCAGCAGCGTAGCCCCTCGGGACAGTTCTGCTGGCTACACCTTC	CASSVAPRDSSAGYTF
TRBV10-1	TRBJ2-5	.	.	TGCGCCAGCAGTGAGGACCAAGAGACCCAGTACTTC	CASSEDQETQYF
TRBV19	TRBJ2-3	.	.	TGTGCCAGTAGGCGGTGGGAAACAGATACGCAGTATTTT	CASRRWETDTQYF
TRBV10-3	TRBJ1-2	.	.	TGTGCCATCAGTGGTTCTGGGGGTGGCTACACCTTC	CAISGSGGGYTF
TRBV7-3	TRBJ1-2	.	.	TGTGCCAGCAGCTTCAACGGGAGGGAGAACTATGGCTACACCTTC	CASSFNGRENYGYTF
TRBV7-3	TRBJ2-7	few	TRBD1	TGTGCCAGCAGCCGCCGTGGAGAGGACAGGTCCCCCTACGAGCAGTACTTC	CASSRRGEDRSPYEQYF
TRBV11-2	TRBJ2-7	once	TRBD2	TGTGCCAGCAGCTTAGGACTAGCGGGACCCGAGCAGTACTTC	CASSLGLAGPEQYF
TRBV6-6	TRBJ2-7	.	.	TGTGCCAGCAGTTACTCGATCCAGATCCCCGAGCAGTACTTC	CASSYSIQIPEQYF
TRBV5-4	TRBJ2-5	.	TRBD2	TGTGCCAGCAGCTGGGGACTAGCGGGGGTCGTGGAGACCCAGTACTTC	CASSWGLAGVVETQYF
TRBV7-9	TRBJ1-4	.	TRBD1	TGTGCCAGCAGCTTACAGGGACAGGAGTATGAAAAACTGTTTTTT	CASSLQGQEYEKLFF
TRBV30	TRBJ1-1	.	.	TGTGCCTGGAGGGGGGCAGGATCCACTGAAGCTTTCTTT	CAWRGAGSTEAFF
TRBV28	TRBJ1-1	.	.	TGTGCCAGCAGTTTACCCCATGGGGCAGGGGAGAACACTGAAGCTTTCTTT	CASSLPHGAGENTEAFF
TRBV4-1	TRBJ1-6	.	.	TGCGCCAGCAGCCGCGATGTAAATTCACCCCTCCACTTT	CASSRDVNSPLHF
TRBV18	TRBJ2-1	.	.	TGTGCCAGCTCACCACCGGCCGGACGTAGCGGCACGCGCAATGAGCAGTTCTTC	CASSPPAGRSGTRNEQFF
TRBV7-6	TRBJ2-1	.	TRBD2	TGTGCCAGCAGCGGACTAGCGGGGGGCCAGAGTAATGAGCAGTTCTTC	CASSGLAGGQSNEQFF
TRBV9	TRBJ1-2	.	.	TGTGCCAGCAGCGTAGCGACGGTTCCTAACTATGGCTATACCTTC	CASSVATVPNYGYTF
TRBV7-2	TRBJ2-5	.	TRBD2	TGTGCCAGCAGCTTCGCCGGACTAGCGGAGACCCAGTACTTC	CASSFAGLAETQYF
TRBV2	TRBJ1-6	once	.	TGTGCCAGCAGTGCTGGTCCGGATTCACCCCTCCACTTT	CASSAGPDSPLHF
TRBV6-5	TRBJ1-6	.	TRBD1	TGTGCCAGCAGCCAGACAGGGGATAATTCACCCCTCCACTTT	CASSQTGDNSPLHF
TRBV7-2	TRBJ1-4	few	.	TGTGCCAGCAGCCTCAGGGGCTCTACGGAAAAACTGTTTTTT	CASSLRGSTEKLFF
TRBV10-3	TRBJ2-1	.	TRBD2	TGTGCCATCAGTGGGTCTAGCGGGGGGGCCTGGGGTGAGCAGTTCTTC	CAISGSSGGAWGEQFF
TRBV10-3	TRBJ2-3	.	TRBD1	TGTGCCATCAGTGAGTCGTTGCCCAGGGGGCTCACAGATACGCAGTATTTT	CAISESLPRGLTDTQYF
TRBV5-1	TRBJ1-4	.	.	TGCGCCAGCAGCTCCGAGAGACAAGAACTGTTTTTT	CASSSERQELFF
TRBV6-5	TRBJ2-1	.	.	TGTGCCACCGGAAGGATCTACAATGAGCAGTTCTTC	CATGRIYNEQFF
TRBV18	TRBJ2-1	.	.	TGTGCCAGCTCCACTTTGGTAAGCGGGCGGGATGAGCAGTTCTTC	CASSTLVSGRDEQFF
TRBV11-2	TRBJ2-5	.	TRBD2	TGTGCCAGCAGCTTCCGATCTAGCGGGGGGTTGGAGACCCAGTACTTC	CASSFRSSGGLETQYF
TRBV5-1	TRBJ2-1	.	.	TGCGCCAGCAGCTTGGAACCTCCACGGTGGGGAAGCTCCTACAATGAGCAGTTCTTC	CASSLEPPRWGSSYNEQFF
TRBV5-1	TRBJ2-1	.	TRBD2	TGCGCCAGCAGCTTGGCCTTACTAGCGGGGAACGTCAATGAGCAGTTCTTC	CASSLALLAGNVNEQFF
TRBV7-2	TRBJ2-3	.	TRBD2	TGTGCCAGCAGCTCCGATACTAGCGAAGGTACAGATACGCAGTATTTT	CASSSDTSEGTDTQYF
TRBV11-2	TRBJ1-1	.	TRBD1	TGTGCCAGCAGCTCACAGGGGGGCACTGAAGCTTTCTTT	CASSSQGGTEAFF
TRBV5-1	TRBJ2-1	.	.	TGCGCCAGCAGCTTGGCATTGGGTGCCACCTACAATGAGCAGTTCTTC	CASSLALGATYNEQFF
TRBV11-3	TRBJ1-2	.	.	TGTGCCAGCAGCTTAGATGTCAGGGCCTATGGCTACACCTTC	CASSLDVRAYGYTF
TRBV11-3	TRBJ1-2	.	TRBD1	TGTGCCAGCAAACCGGGACAGGGGATTAACTATGGCTACACCTTC	CASKPGQGINYGYTF
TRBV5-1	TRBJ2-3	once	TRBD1	TGCGCCAGCAGCGCGGACAGGACCAGCACAGATACGCAGTATTTT	CASSADRTSTDTQYF